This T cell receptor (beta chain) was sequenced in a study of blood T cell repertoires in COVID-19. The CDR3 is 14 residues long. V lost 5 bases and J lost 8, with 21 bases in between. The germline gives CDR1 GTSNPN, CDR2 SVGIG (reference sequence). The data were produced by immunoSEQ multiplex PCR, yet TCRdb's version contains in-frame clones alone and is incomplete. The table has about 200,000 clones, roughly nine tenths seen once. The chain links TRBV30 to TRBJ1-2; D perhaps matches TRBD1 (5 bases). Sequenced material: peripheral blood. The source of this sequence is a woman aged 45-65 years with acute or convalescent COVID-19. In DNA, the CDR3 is TGTGCCTGGGGGGCGGGGAGTGGGTTTGGAGGCTACACCTTC. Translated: CAWGAGSGFGGYTF.